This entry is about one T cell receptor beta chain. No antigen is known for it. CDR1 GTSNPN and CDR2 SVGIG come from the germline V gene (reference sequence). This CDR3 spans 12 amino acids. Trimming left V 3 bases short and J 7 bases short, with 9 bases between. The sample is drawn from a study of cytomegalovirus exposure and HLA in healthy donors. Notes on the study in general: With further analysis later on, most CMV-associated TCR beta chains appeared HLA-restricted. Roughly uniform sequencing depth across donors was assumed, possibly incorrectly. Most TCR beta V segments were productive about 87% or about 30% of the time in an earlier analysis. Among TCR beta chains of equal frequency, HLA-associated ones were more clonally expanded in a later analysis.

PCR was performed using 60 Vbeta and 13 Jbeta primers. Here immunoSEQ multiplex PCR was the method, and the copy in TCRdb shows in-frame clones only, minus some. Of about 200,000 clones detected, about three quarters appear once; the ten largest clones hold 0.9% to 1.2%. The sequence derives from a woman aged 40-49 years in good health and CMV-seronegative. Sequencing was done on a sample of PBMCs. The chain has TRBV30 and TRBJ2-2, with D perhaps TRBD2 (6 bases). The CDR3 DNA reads TGTGCCTGGAGAAAAGCGGGCGGGGAGCTGTTTTTT. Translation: CAWRKAGGELFF.